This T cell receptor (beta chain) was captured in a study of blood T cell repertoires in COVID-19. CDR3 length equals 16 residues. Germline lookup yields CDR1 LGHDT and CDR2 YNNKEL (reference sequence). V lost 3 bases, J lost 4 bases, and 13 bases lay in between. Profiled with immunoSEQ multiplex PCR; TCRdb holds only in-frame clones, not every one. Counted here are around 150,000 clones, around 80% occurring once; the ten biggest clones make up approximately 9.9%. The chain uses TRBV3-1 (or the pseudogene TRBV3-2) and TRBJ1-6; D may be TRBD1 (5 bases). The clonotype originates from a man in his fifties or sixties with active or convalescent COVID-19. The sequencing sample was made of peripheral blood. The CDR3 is CASSQSTAGYNSPLHF. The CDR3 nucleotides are TGTGCCAGCAGCCAGTCGACAGCAGGTTATAATTCACCCCTCCACTTT.